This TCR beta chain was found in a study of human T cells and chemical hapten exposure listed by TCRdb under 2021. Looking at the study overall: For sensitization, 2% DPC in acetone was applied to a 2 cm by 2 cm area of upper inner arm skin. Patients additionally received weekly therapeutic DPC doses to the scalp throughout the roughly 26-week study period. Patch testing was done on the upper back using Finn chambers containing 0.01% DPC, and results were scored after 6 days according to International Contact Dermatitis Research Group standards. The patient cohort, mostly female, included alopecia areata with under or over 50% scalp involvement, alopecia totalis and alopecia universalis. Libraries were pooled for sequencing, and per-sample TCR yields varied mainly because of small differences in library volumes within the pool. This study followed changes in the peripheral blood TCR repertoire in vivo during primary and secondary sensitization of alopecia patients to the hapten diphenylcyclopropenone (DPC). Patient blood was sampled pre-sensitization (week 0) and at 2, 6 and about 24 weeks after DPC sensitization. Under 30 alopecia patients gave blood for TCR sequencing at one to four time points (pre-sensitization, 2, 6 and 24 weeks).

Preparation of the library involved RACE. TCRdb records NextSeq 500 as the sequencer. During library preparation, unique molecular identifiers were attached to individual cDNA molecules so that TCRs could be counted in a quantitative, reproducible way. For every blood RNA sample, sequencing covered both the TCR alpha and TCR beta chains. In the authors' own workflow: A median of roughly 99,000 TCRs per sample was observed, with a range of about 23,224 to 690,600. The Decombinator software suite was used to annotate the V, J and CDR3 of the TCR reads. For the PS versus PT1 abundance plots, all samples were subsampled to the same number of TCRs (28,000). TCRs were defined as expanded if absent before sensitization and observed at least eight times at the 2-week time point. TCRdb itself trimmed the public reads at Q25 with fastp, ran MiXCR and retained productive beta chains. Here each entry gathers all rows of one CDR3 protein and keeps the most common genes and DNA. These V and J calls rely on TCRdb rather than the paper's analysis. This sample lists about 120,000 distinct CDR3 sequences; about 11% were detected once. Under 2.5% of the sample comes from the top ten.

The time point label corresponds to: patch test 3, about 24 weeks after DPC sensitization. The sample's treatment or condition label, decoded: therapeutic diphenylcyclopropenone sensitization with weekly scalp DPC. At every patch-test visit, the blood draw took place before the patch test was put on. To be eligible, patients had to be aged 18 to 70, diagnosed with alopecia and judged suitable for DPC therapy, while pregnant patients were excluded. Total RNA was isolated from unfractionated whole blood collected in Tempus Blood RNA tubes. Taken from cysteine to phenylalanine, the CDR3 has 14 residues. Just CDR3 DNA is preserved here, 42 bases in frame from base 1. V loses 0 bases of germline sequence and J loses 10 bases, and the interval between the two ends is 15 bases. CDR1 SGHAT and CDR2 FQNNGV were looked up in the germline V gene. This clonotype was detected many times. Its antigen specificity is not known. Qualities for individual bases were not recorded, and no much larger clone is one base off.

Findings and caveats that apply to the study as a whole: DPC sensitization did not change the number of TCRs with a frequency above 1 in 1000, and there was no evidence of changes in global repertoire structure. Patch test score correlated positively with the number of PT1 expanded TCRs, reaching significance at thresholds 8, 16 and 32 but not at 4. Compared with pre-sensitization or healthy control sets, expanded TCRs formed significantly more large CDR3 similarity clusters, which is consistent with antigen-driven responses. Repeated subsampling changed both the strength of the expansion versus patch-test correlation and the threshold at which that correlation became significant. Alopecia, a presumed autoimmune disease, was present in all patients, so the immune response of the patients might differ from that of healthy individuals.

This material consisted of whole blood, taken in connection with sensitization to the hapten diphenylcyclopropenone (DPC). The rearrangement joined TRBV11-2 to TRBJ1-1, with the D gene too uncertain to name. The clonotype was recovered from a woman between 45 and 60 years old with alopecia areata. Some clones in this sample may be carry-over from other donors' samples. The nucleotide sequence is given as TGTGCCAGCAGCTTAGAGCCCTCCCCTTTGGGAGCTTTCTTT. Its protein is CASSLEPSPLGAFF.